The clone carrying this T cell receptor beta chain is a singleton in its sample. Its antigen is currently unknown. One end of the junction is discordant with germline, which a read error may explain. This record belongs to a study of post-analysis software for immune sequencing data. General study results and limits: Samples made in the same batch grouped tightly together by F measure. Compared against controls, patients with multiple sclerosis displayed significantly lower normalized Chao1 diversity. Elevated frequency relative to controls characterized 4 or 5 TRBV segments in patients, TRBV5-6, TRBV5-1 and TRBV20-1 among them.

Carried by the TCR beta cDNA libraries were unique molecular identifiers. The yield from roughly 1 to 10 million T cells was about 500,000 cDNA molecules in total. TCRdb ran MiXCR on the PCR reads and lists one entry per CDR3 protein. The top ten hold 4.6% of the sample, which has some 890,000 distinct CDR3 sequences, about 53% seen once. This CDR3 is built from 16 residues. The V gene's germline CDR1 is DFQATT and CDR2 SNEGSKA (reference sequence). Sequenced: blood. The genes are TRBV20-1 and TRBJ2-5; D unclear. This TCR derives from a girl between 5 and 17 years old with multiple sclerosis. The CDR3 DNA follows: TGCAGTGCTATTGACTTCGCGTATAGCCCCTTGGAGACCCGGTACTTC. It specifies CSAIDFAYSPLETRYF.